A single sample gave rise to the 13 T cell receptor beta chains below, sequenced in a study of CD8+CD57+ T cells in acquired aplastic anemia. The authors sequenced patients whose flow cytometry had shown CD8+CD57+ cell expansion. TCR beta VDJ and CDR3 were profiled, and genomic DNA was the template. TCRdb itself ran the reads through MiXCR, one entry per CDR3 protein. The repertoire holds just over 450,000 distinct CDR3 sequences, with approximately 32% as singletons. The sample comprised sorted CD4+, CD8+, or CD8+CD57+ T cells (not recorded which) from PBMCs. These receptors came from a human donor with aplastic anemia.

This clonotype was seen a few times. V and J are TRBV7-2 and TRBJ2-7, with 15 bases aligning to TRBD2. The CDR3 covers 17 residues. Trimming cost V 5 bases and J 4 bases; bases outside gene matches: 9. From germline, CDR1 is SGHTA and CDR2 FQGNSA. This chain's CDR3 is CASSRGLAGGVAYEQYF. The CDR3, as DNA: TGTGCCAGCAGCCGGGGACTAGCGGGAGGAGTGGCTTACGAGCAGTACTTC.

This clonotype was detected only a few times. The chain employs TRBV5-1 and TRBJ2-5; either TRBD1 or TRBD2 may fit D (5 bases each). Trimming took off 2 bases at V and 3 bases at J, with 11 bases between the two ends. The CDR3 runs to 14 residues. CDR1 and CDR2 (germline): SGHRS, YFSETQ. The CDR3 DNA follows: TGCGCCAGCAGCTTTGGGGGTTTAAAAGAGACCCAGTACTTC. This encodes CASSFGGLKETQYF.

For this clonotype: A much larger clone sits a single nucleotide away, making a read error possible. The V call is TRBV6-4, the J call TRBJ1-2; D not certain. The CDR3 has 13 amino acids. Trimming pared 4 bases from V and 6 bases from J, leaving 12 bases between. Germline V lookup: CDR1 MRHNA, CDR2 SNTAGT. CDR3 coding DNA: TGTGCCAGCAGTGCGCAAGAGGGCAATGGCTACACCTTC. It specifies CASSAQEGNGYTF.

About this clonotype itself: No conserved phenylalanine or tryptophan ends this CDR3, so it is likely a read error. The limits of the CDR3 on the DNA are not certain, so only TCRdb's listed CDR3 is given. J is TRBJ2-1 and V is TRBV29-1; no check of the table's D call, TRBD2, against the DNA was made. The CDR3 spans 8 amino acids, including both terminal residues. CDR1 is SQVTM, CDR2 ANQGSEA, per germline. The CDR3 sequence: CSVGERTS.

This chain joins TRBV24-1 and TRBJ2-1; D not certain. V was cut by 4 bases and J by 8 bases, with 17 bases left in between. The CDR3 is 15 residues long. Looked up from germline, CDR1 is KGHDR and CDR2 is SFDVKD. This CDR3 reads CATSDGRLSVDEQFF. The DNA of the CDR3 is TGTGCCACCAGTGACGGACGGCTTAGTGTCGATGAGCAGTTCTTC.

The rearrangement links TRBV6-1 to TRBJ1-5; D is possibly TRBD1 (6 bases). The CDR3 contains 14 residues. Germline CDR1 MNHNS, CDR2 SASEGT. V was pared by 8 bases and J by 3 bases, with 14 bases between. CDR3 sequence reads: CASSSYRVNQPQHF. CDR3 nucleotides: TGTGCCAGCTCTTCCTACAGGGTCAATCAGCCCCAGCATTTT.

Ten or more counts support this clonotype. The rearrangement joins TRBV19 to TRBJ2-5; 14 bases fit TRBD2. V lost 6 bases and J lost 2; bases outside the gene matches: 2. The CDR3 has 15 amino acids. Germline V gene sequence: CDR1 LNHDA, CDR2 SQIVND (reference sequence). The CDR3: CASSGLAGGQETQYF. The CDR3 coding sequence is TGTGCCAGTAGCGGACTAGCGGGGGGTCAAGAGACCCAGTACTTC.

CDR3 amino acids: CASRIDRVTEAFF. The CDR3 region has the DNA TGTGCCAGCAGAATTGACAGGGTCACTGAAGCTTTCTTT. The chain carries TRBV12-3 or TRBV12-4 and TRBJ1-1; the match to TRBD1 covers 7 bases. This CDR3 has 13 amino acids. V shed 6 bases and J 4 bases; nucleotides not matched to a gene: 5.

To note about this clonotype: A read error is possible here, since a much larger clone lies one base away. The chain uses TRBV7-2 and TRBJ2-5; 9 bases are shared with TRBD1. The J call could be wrong; TRBJ2-7 is a better fit for the DNA end. The germline V gene has CDR1 SGHTA and CDR2 FQGNSA. This CDR3 has 14 amino acids. CDR3 sequence reads: CASSLVGQGYEQYF. The CDR3, as DNA: TGTGCCAGCAGCTTAGTGGGACAGGGCTACGAGCAGTACTTC.

The chain links TRBV15 to TRBJ2-7, with 10 bases lining up with TRBD1. V shed 3 bases, J shed 4 bases, and the junction held 3 bases outside the gene matches. Germline lookup yields CDR1 LNHNV and CDR2 YYDKDF (reference sequence). This CDR3 has 14 amino acids. CDR3 bases: TGTGCCACCAGCAGGACAGGGGGCTTGTACGAGCAGTACTTC. It codes for CATSRTGGLYEQYF.

This clonotype has at least ten counts. V gene TRBV5-1 combines with J gene TRBJ2-7; 7 nucleotides agree with TRBD2. Germline V gene data show CDR1 as SGHRS and CDR2 as YFSETQ. The CDR3 spans 14 residues. After removal of 0 bases from V and 7 bases from J, the junction contained 7 bases not matched to a gene. For the CDR3, the DNA is TGCGCCAGCAGCTTGGGGGCGGGAGCGGGAGAGCAGTACTTC. Translated, it gives CASSLGAGAGEQYF. Full variable domain (outside the CDR3, taken from reference TRBV5-1 and TRBJ2-7): KAGVTQTPRYLIKTRGQQVTLSCSPISGHRSVSWYQQTPGQGLQFLFEYFSETQRNKGNFPGRFSGRQFSNSRSEMNVSTLELGDSALYLCASSLGAGAGEQYFGPGTRLTVT.

This clonotype occurred once. The chain links TRBV6-5 to TRBJ2-7; unclear D gene. The end of the DNA is better explained by TRBJ2-5, so the J call may be wrong. In germline, CDR1 is MNHEY, CDR2 SVGAGI. CDR3 length equals 14 residues. DNA of the CDR3: TGTGCCAGCAGTTATCTGGGTACGCTTGAGACCCAGTACTTC. This translates into CASSYLGTLETQYF.

The rearrangement joins TRBV2 to TRBJ2-7; 7 bases line up with TRBD1. Looked up from germline, CDR1 is SNHLY and CDR2 is FYNNEI. CDR3 length: 14 amino acids. V was pared by 6 bases and J by 3 bases, with 8 bases of the junction left unmatched. The CDR3 is CASSQKTGYYEQYF. DNA for the CDR3: TGTGCCAGCAGCCAAAAGACAGGGTACTACGAGCAGTACTTC.